The 10 T cell receptor beta chains reported below all come from one sample, sequenced in a study of OX40 agonist ivuxolimab in advanced cancers. TCRdb keeps only in-frame clones here, not all; method: immunoSEQ multiplex PCR. The table lists roughly 70,000 clones, roughly 84% of them singletons. Sequencing was performed on CD4+ or CD8+ T cells sorted from blood, taken in a trial of the OX40 agonist ivuxolimab. Receptors originate from an adult with an advanced solid tumor such as melanoma, head and neck, liver or kidney cancer.

This chain connects TRBV27 to TRBJ2-3; D possibly matches TRBD1 or TRBD2 (5 bases each). From germline, CDR1 is MNHEY and CDR2 SMNVEV (reference sequence). Trimming cost V 2 bases and J 3 bases, with 9 bases left between them. This CDR3 has 14 amino acids. This CDR3 is CASSLGDPTDTQYF. The CDR3 DNA sequence: TGTGCCAGCAGTTTAGGGGACCCAACAGATACGCAGTATTTT.

CDR3 nucleotide sequence: TGTGCCAGTAGTCTCTCGGGTGGCGGGGCGACCCAAGAGACCCAGTACTTC. This codes for CASSLSGGGATQETQYF. The chain uses TRBV19 and TRBJ2-5; possible D gene TRBD2, 6 bases. Germline values: CDR1 LNHDA, CDR2 SQIVND (reference sequence). The CDR3 loop spans 17 amino acids. Trimming took off 5 bases at V and 1 base at J, with 20 bases between the two ends.

This clone has more than one count but fewer than ten. The chain combines TRBV18 with TRBJ2-7; D is perhaps TRBD1 (5 bases). CDR1 and CDR2 from the germline V gene are KGHSH and LQKENI. V gave up 4 bases and J gave up 0 bases, with 16 bases separating them. The CDR3 is 16 amino acids. As DNA, the CDR3 is TGTGCCAGCTCACGACTTAAACAGGCCTCCTCCTACGAGCAGTACTTC. Its translation: CASSRLKQASSYEQYF. The full variable domain, its missing parts supplied by reference TRBV18 and TRBJ2-7, is NAGVMQNPRHLVRRRGQEARLRCSPMKGHSHVYWYRQLPEEGLKFMVYLQKENIIDESGMPKERFSAEFPKEGPSILRIQQVVRGDSAAYFCASSRLKQASSYEQYFGPGTRLTVT.

The chain recombines TRBV19 with TRBJ1-1; D may be TRBD1 (6 bases). The germline gives CDR1 LNHDA, CDR2 SQIVND (reference sequence). This CDR3 is 15 amino acids long. Trimming left V 4 bases short and J 0 bases short, with 12 bases between. The CDR3 protein is CASSTKTGMNTEAFF. The CDR3, as DNA: TGTGCCAGTAGTACCAAGACAGGAATGAACACTGAAGCTTTCTTT. Complete variable domain (other parts from reference TRBV19 and TRBJ1-1): DGGITQSPKYLFRKEGQNVTLSCEQNLNHDAMYWYRQDPGQGLRLIYYSQIVNDFQKGDIAEGYSVSREKKESFPLTVTSAQKNPTAFYLCASSTKTGMNTEAFFGQGTRLTVV.

The rearrangement links TRBV11-2 to TRBJ2-2; D is unresolved. Deletions cut 8 bases from V and 1 base from J, with 14 bases between. The CDR3 is made up of 15 amino acids. CDR1 and CDR2 from the germline V gene are SGHAT and FQNNGV. The CDR3, as DNA: TGTGCCAGCCTTGGGGTTAAAGAGAACACCGGGGAGCTGTTTTTT. It translates to CASLGVKENTGELFF.

This clone has a handful of counts. The V and J genes are TRBV5-6 and TRBJ1-2; D is ambiguous. Trimming took off 2 bases at V and 8 bases at J, with 16 bases between the two ends. Germline CDR1 reads SGHDT; CDR2 reads YYEEEE. The CDR3 is 14 residues long. Written as DNA, the CDR3 is TGTGCCAGCAGCTTTTCTGATCGCCTCCGCGGCTACACCTTC. Translated, it gives CASSFSDRLRGYTF.

The rearrangement joins TRBV7-2 to TRBJ2-5; 14 bases align to TRBD2. CDR1 SGHTA and CDR2 FQGNSA come from the germline V gene. The V segment lost 5 bases and the J segment 5 bases; nucleotides outside the gene matches: 7. The CDR3 is made up of 16 amino acids. CDR3 coding DNA: TGTGCCAGCAGCCTCGGGACTAGCGGGGGTGCTGAGACCCAGTACTTC. Protein product: CASSLGTSGGAETQYF. Together with reference TRBV7-2 and TRBJ2-5, the CDR3 gives the full variable domain: GAGVSQSPSNKVTEKGKDVELRCDPISGHTALYWYRQSLGQGLEFLIYFQGNSAPDKSGLPSDRFSAERTGGSVSTLTIQRTQQEDSAVYLCASSLGTSGGAETQYFGPGTRLLVL.

This clone has only one observation. The V gene is TRBV5-1, the J gene TRBJ2-7; D unclear. The CDR3 loop spans 16 amino acids. Trimming pared 1 base from V and 2 bases from J, leaving 16 bases between. Germline V gives CDR1 SGHRS, CDR2 YFSETQ. CDR3 residues: CASSLKTVRGPYEQYF. The CDR3 DNA is TGCGCCAGCAGCTTGAAGACGGTACGCGGACCCTACGAGCAGTACTTC. The full variable domain, completed using reference TRBV5-1 and TRBJ2-7, is KAGVTQTPRYLIKTRGQQVTLSCSPISGHRSVSWYQQTPGQGLQFLFEYFSETQRNKGNFPGRFSGRQFSNSRSEMNVSTLELGDSALYLCASSLKTVRGPYEQYFGPGTRLTVT.

The chain couples TRBV29-1 to TRBJ1-1; D remains ambiguous. CDR1 and CDR2 (germline): SQVTM, ANQGSEA. V lost 4 bases and J lost 1, with 10 bases in between. The CDR3 length is 13 residues. CDR3 sequence reads: CSVVWLRNTEAFF. In nucleotides, the CDR3 is TGCAGCGTTGTATGGCTCCGGAACACTGAAGCTTTCTTT.

V usage is TRBV15 and J usage is TRBJ2-7, with 7 positions matching TRBD1. Germline V gene data show CDR1 as LNHNV and CDR2 as YYDKDF (reference sequence). The J segment lost 6 bases and the V segment lost 1 base, leaving 0 bases of the junction unmatched. The CDR3 runs to 12 residues. This CDR3 is CATSRAGGEQYF. DNA of the CDR3: TGTGCCACCAGCAGAGCAGGGGGCGAGCAGTACTTC. The full variable domain, rest sourced from reference TRBV15 and TRBJ2-7, is DAMVIQNPRYQVTQFGKPVTLSCSQTLNHNVMYWYQQKSSQAPKLLFHYYDKDFNNEADTPDNFQSRRPNTSFCFLDIRSPGLGDTAMYLCATSRAGGEQYFGPGTRLTVT.